The 8 T cell receptor beta chains below come from one sample, sequenced in a study of blood T cells in healthy people across ages (dated by TCRdb to about 2015). Receptor amplification or capture employed 5' RACE. Sequencing relied on an Illumina HiSeq 2500. The second PCR ran for roughly 7 to 11 cycles and used a J-beta primer mix along with a sample-barcoded 5' primer. TCRdb itself trimmed the public reads at Q25 with fastp, ran MiXCR and retained productive beta chains. Here each entry gathers all rows of one CDR3 protein and keeps the most common genes and DNA. The sample data list some 700,000 distinct CDR3 sequences, and about a fifth of these were observed just once. The top ten clones comprise about 22% of the sample. Sequencing input: blood. The receptors here all came from a man between 70 and 80 years old in good health.

Only a few counts were recorded for this clonotype. V is TRBV10-3 and J is TRBJ1-2; perhaps TRBD1 as D (5 bases). CDR1 and CDR2 (germline): ENHRY, SYGVKD. The CDR3 spans 15 residues. Trimming pared 6 bases from V and 3 bases from J, leaving 17 bases between. In DNA form, the CDR3 reads TGTGCCATCAGACCTGACTCGCAGGGAGACTATGGCTACACCTTC. Protein product: CAIRPDSQGDYGYTF.

The rearrangement links TRBV14 to TRBJ1-2; D is uncertain. The CDR3 is 13 amino acids. Germline loops: CDR1 SGHDN, CDR2 FVKESK. The V and J ends lost 4 bases and 3 bases respectively, with 9 bases between them. CDR3: CASSPGLYYGYTF. The DNA of the CDR3 is TGTGCCAGCAGCCCCGGACTGTACTATGGCTACACCTTC.

This clonotype appeared a few times. The V call is TRBV7-9, the J call TRBJ1-5; D call uncertain. This CDR3 region has 12 residues. V was trimmed by 8 bases and J by 4 bases, leaving 9 bases between them. Looked up from germline, CDR1 is SEHNR and CDR2 is FQNEAQ (reference sequence). The CDR3 loop is CASAGGNQPQHF. CDR3 nucleotides: TGTGCCAGCGCCGGCGGGAATCAGCCCCAGCATTTT.

This chain uses TRBV3-1 with TRBJ2-1, with 14 bases matching TRBD2. The V segment lost 1 base and the J segment 3 bases; nucleotides outside the gene matches: 2. Germline lookup yields CDR1 LGHDT and CDR2 YNNKEL (reference sequence). This CDR3 region has 17 residues. Here the CDR3 DNA reads TGTGCCAGCAGCCAAGCGACTAGCGGGAGGGTCTACAATGAGCAGTTCTTC. Protein: CASSQATSGRVYNEQFF.

The V call is TRBV7-6, the J call TRBJ1-2, with D maybe TRBD1 (5 bases). The CDR3 covers 14 residues. Germline V gene lookup returns CDR1 SGHVS and CDR2 FNYEAQ. Trimming removed 8 bases at V and 1 base at J, with 14 bases between. In nucleotides, the CDR3 is TGTGCCAGCGGGAACCGGGGGGGTAACTATGGCTACACCTTC. Its translation: CASGNRGGNYGYTF.

The chain uses TRBV18 and TRBJ1-2, with 7 positions matching TRBD1. The CDR3 covers 16 residues. J was trimmed by 2 bases and V by 0 bases; bases with no gene match: 6. Germline CDR1 is KGHSH and CDR2 is LQKENI. The CDR3 spells CASSPPVSGGNYGYTF. The CDR3 DNA reads as TGTGCCAGCTCACCACCGGTTTCAGGGGGGAACTATGGCTACACCTTC.

In its sample, this clonotype was seen a few times. This chain connects TRBV15 to TRBJ1-4; D is unresolved. The CDR3 spans 16 residues. V was cut by 4 bases and J by 7 bases, with 19 bases left in between. Looked up from germline, CDR1 is LNHNV and CDR2 is YYDKDF (reference sequence). The CDR3 DNA reads as TGTGCCACCAGCACAGGTAGCCGATTCACCGGTGAAAAACTGTTTTTT. The encoded protein is CATSTGSRFTGEKLFF.

This clonotype occurred many times. The chain combines TRBV24-1 with TRBJ1-1, with D perhaps TRBD1 (6 bases). Trimming cost V 3 bases and J 1 base, with 11 bases left between them. This CDR3 has 15 residues. Germline values: CDR1 KGHDR, CDR2 SFDVKD. This CDR3 reads CATSDHRAGNTEAFF. The CDR3 coding sequence is TGTGCCACCAGTGATCACAGGGCCGGGAACACTGAAGCTTTCTTT.